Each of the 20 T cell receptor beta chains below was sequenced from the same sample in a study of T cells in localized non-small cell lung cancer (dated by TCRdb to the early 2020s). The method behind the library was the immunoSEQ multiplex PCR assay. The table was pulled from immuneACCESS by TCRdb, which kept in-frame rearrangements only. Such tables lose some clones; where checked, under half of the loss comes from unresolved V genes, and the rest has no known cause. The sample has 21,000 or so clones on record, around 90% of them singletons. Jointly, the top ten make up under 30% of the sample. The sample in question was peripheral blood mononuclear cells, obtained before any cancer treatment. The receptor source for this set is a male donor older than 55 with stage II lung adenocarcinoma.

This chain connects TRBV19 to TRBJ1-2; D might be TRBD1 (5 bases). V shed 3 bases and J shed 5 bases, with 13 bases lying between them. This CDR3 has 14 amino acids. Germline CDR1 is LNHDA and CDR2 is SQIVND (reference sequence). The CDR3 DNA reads TGTGCCAGTAGTATTGGGGTCGGGGGATATGGCTACACCTTC. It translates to CASSIGVGGYGYTF. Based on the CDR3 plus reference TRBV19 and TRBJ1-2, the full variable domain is DGGITQSPKYLFRKEGQNVTLSCEQNLNHDAMYWYRQDPGQGLRLIYYSQIVNDFQKGDIAEGYSVSREKKESFPLTVTSAQKNPTAFYLCASSIGVGGYGYTFGSGTRLTVV.

CDR3 amino acids: CASGLGEGGADTQYF. DNA for the CDR3: TGTGCTAGTGGTTTGGGTGAAGGGGGAGCAGATACGCAGTATTTT. The V and J genes are TRBV12-5 and TRBJ2-3; weak D call: TRBD1 (6 bases). CDR1 LGHNT and CDR2 FRNRAP come from the germline V gene. The V end was cut by 1 base, the J end by 4 bases, with 12 bases between. The CDR3 is 15 amino acids.

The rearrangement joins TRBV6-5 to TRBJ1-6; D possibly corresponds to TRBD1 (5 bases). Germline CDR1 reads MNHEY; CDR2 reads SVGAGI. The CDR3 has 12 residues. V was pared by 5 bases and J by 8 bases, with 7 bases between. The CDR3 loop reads CASSGGDSPLHF. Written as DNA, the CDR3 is TGTGCCAGCAGTGGGGGGGATTCACCCCTCCACTTT.

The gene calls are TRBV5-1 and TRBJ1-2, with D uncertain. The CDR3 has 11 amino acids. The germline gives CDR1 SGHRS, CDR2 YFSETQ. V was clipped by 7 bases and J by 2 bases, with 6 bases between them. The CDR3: CASRVNYGYTF. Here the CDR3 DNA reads TGCGCCAGCCGGGTCAACTATGGCTACACCTTC.

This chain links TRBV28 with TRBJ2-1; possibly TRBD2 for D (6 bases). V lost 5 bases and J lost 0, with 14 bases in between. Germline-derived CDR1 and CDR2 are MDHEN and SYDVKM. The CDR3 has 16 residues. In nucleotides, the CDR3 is TGTGCCAGCAGTCGGGTACTAGCAAGCTCCTACAATGAGCAGTTCTTC. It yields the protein CASSRVLASSYNEQFF.

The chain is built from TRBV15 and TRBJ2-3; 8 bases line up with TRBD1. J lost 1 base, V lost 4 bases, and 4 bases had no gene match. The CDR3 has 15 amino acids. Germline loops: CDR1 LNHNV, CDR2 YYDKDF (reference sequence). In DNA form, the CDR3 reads TGTGCCACCAGCATCCCGGGACAGGGCACAGATACGCAGTATTTT. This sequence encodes CATSIPGQGTDTQYF.

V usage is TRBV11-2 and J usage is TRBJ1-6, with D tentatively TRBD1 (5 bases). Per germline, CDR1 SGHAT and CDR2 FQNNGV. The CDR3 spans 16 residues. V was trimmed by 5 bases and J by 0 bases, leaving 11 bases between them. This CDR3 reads CASSTLRGSYNSPLHF. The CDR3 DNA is TGTGCCAGCAGCACCCTTAGGGGCTCCTATAATTCACCCCTCCACTTT.

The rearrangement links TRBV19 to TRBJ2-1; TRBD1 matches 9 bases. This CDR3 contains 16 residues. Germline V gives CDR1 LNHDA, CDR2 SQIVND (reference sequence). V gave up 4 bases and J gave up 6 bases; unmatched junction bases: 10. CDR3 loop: CASSTPGQGISNEQFF. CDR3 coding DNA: TGTGCCAGTAGTACCCCGGGACAGGGTATCTCCAATGAGCAGTTCTTC.

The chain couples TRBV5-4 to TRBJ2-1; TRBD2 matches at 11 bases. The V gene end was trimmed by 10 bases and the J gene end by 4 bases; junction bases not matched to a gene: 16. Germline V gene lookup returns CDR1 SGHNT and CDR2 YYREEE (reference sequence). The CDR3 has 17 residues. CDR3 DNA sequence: TGTGCCTCTCAGCTTGTAGTAGGGACTAGCGGTTACAATGAGCAGTTCTTC. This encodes CASQLVVGTSGYNEQFF.

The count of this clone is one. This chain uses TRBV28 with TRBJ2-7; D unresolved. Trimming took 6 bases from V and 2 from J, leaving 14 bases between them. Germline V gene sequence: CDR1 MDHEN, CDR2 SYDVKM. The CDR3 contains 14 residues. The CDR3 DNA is TGTGCCAGCAGGACGGGCCTCCCGACCTACGAGCAGTACTTC. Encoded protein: CASRTGLPTYEQYF.

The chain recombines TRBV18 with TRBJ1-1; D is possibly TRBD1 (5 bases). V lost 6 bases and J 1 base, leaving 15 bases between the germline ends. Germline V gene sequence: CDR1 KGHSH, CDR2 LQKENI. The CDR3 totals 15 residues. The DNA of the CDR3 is TGTGCCAGCTCTAAGGAGCATCAGGGGAACACTGAAGCTTTCTTT. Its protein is CASSKEHQGNTEAFF.

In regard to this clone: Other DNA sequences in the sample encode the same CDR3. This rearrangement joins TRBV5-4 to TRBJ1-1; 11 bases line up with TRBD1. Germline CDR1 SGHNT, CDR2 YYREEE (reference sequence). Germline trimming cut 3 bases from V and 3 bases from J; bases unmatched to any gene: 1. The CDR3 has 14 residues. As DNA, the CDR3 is TGTGCCAGCAGCTGGGGACAGGGGGACACTGAAGCTTTCTTT. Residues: CASSWGQGDTEAFF.

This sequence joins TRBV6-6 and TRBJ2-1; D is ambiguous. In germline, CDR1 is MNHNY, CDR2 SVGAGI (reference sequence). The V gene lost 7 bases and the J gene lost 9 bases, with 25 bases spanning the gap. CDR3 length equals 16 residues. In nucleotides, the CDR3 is TGTGCCAGCATGGGCGGAACCACCTTCGCCTTTGGTGAGCAGTTCTTC. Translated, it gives CASMGGTTFAFGEQFF.

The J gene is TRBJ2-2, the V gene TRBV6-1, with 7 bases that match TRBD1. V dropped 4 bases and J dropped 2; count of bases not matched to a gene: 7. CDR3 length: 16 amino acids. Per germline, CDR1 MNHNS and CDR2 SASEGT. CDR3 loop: CASSVRGQVNTGELFF. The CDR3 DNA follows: TGTGCCAGCAGTGTGAGGGGGCAGGTTAACACCGGGGAGCTGTTTTTT.

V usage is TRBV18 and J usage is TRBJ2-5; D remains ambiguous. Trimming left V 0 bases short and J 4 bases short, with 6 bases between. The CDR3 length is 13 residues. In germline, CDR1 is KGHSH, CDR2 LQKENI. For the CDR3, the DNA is TGTGCCAGCTCACCACCGGTACGAGAGACCCAGTACTTC. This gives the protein CASSPPVRETQYF.

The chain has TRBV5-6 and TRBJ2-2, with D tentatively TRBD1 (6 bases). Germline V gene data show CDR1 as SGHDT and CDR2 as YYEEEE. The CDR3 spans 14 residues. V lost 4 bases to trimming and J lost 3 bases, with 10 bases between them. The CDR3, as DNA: TGTGCCAGCAGCCCAGACAGGTACACCGGGGAGCTGTTTTTT. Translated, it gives CASSPDRYTGELFF.

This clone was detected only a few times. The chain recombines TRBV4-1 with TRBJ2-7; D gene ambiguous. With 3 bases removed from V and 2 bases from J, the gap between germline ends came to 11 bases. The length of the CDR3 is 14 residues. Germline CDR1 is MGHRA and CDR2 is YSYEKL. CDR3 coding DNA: TGCGCCAGCAGCCAGTCGCCGGTCACCTACGAGCAGTACTTC. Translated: CASSQSPVTYEQYF.

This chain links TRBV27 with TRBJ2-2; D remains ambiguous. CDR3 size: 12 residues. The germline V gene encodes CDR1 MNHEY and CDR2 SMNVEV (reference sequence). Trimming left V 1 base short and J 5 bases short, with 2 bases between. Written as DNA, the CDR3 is TGTGCCAGCAGTTTATTAACCGGGGAGCTGTTTTTT. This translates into CASSLLTGELFF.

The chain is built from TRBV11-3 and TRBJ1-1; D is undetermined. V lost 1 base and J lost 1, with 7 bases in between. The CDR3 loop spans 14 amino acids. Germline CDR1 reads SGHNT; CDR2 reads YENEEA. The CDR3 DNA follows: TGTGCCAGCAGCTTAGGCGGATCGAACACTGAAGCTTTCTTT. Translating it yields CASSLGGSNTEAFF. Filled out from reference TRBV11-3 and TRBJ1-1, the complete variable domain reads EAGVVQSPRYKIIEKKQPVAFWCNPISGHNTLYWYLQNLGQGPELLIRYENEEAVDDSQLPKDRFSAERLKGVDSTLKIQPAELGDSAVYLCASSLGGSNTEAFFGQGTRLTVV.

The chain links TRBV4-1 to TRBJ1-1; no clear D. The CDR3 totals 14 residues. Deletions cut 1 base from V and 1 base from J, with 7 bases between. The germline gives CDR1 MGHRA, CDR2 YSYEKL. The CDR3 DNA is TGCGCCAGCAGCCAAGTGGGAGGGAACACTGAAGCTTTCTTT. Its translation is CASSQVGGNTEAFF.